The rows below give T cell receptor beta chains drawn from one sample of a study of cytomegalovirus exposure and HLA in healthy donors. Generated by immunoSEQ multiplex PCR, the TCRdb table keeps only in-frame clones and is missing some. The sample lists about 160,000 clones; more than 65% were seen once. The sequenced material came from PBMCs. Every receptor here comes from a man in his forties or fifties in good health and CMV-seropositive. Both conserved end residues are part of each CDR3. The D gene is left open where the match is weak. The size of a clone is reported for some rows only, either as once, few or many, or as a class for expanded clones.

j_call	d_call	clone_size	v_call	cdr3_aa	cdr3_nt
TRBJ1-1	.	.	TRBV30	CAWTREGFNSNTEAFF	TGTGCCTGGACACGGGAGGGATTTAACTCGAACACTGAAGCTTTCTTT
TRBJ1-1	TRBD1	.	TRBV6-5	CASSYSGQGANTEAFF	TGTGCCAGCAGTTACTCGGGGCAGGGGGCGAACACTGAAGCTTTCTTT
TRBJ1-2	.	few	TRBV18	CASSPLEDFGGVDGYTF	TGTGCCAGCTCACCCCTCGAGGACTTCGGCGGGGTAGATGGCTACACCTTC
TRBJ1-2	.	few	TRBV11-2	CASSLGLLYTF	TGTGCCAGCAGCTTGGGACTTCTCTACACCTTC
TRBJ2-7	.	.	TRBV2	CASSPTPNYEQYF	TGTGCCAGCAGCCCGACACCGAACTACGAGCAGTACTTC
TRBJ1-4	TRBD1	.	TRBV11-2	CASSISTGVGEKLFF	TGTGCCAGCAGTATCTCTACAGGGGTAGGGGAAAAACTGTTTTTT
TRBJ1-5	.	.	TRBV28	CASSSAGFRYQPQHF	TGTGCCAGCAGTTCGGCAGGGTTCCGCTATCAGCCCCAGCATTTT
TRBJ2-7	.	.	TRBV7-2	CASSLAGVNEQYF	TGTGCCAGCAGCTTAGCGGGAGTTAACGAGCAGTACTTC
TRBJ2-5	TRBD1	.	TRBV7-9	CASSLAGGRETQYF	TGTGCCAGCAGCTTAGCAGGGGGCAGGGAGACCCAGTACTTC
TRBJ1-3	TRBD1	few	TRBV15	CATSRGQSRDTIYF	TGTGCCACCAGCAGGGGACAGTCCCGGGACACCATATATTTT
TRBJ1-5	.	few	TRBV6-5	CASRRGNSNQPQHF	TGTGCCAGCCGAAGGGGGAATAGCAATCAGCCCCAGCATTTT
TRBJ2-7	TRBD2	.	TRBV18	CASSPAGLAAPEQYF	TGTGCCAGCTCACCGGCGGGACTAGCGGCCCCCGAGCAGTACTTC
TRBJ2-7	.	few	TRBV2	CASRGTFSYEQYF	TGTGCCAGCCGCGGGACTTTTAGCTACGAGCAGTACTTC
TRBJ2-7	TRBD1	.	TRBV6-1	CASMGTGGTYEQYF	TGTGCCAGCATGGGGACAGGGGGAACCTACGAGCAGTACTTC
TRBJ2-5	TRBD2	few	TRBV6-6	CASSYQREGRETQYF	TGTGCCAGCAGTTACCAGCGGGAGGGCCGCGAGACCCAGTACTTC
TRBJ1-5	TRBD1	.	TRBV6-1	CASSGDRALNQPQHF	TGTGCCAGCAGCGGGGACAGGGCGCTGAATCAGCCCCAGCATTTT
TRBJ2-7	.	.	TRBV4-2	CASSQDPGSRAYEQYF	TGTGCCAGCAGCCAAGATCCCGGGAGTAGGGCCTACGAGCAGTACTTC
TRBJ2-7	.	.	TRBV5-1	CASSPGVLSREQYF	TGCGCCAGCAGTCCCGGGGTCCTTAGCAGGGAGCAGTACTTC
TRBJ2-7	TRBD2	.	TRBV29-1	CSVGGGGRISYEQYF	TGCAGCGTTGGTGGCGGGGGTAGGATCTCCTACGAGCAGTACTTC
TRBJ1-2	TRBD1	.	TRBV7-2	CASSPRTGGGYTF	TGTGCCAGCAGCCCTCGGACAGGGGGTGGCTACACCTTC
TRBJ2-4	.	.	TRBV30	CAWSVLELAKNIQYF	TGTGCCTGGAGTGTACTCGAACTAGCCAAAAACATTCAGTACTTC
TRBJ2-6	.	few	TRBV21-1	CASSFGGRASGANVLTF	TGTGCCAGCAGCTTCGGGGGGCGCGCCTCTGGGGCCAACGTCCTGACTTTC